A selection of T cell receptor beta chains follows, all from one sample in a study of T cells in localized non-small cell lung cancer. Clones were sequenced by immunoSEQ multiplex PCR, and TCRdb holds only the in-frame ones, with some missing. The data contain about 64,000 clones, roughly 79% of them seen just once; the ten biggest clones take up just over 4.5%. The starting material was PBMCs, obtained before any cancer treatment. The receptors originated from a man aged 40 to 70 with stage II lung adenocarcinoma. Each CDR3 is given with its conserved first and last residue. The D gene is left open where the match is weak.

TRBD1 | TRBV7-9 | CASSLEGRGSSYEQYF
. | TRBV29-1 | CSVEGEASSYNEQFF
. | TRBV4-2 | CASQEDGARNTEAFF
TRBD2 | TRBV13 | CASSSRRLAGSYEQYF
. | TRBV4-2 | CASSQEMSSVSYEQYF
TRBD1 | TRBV6-5 | CASTARQGRLGYTF
TRBD2 | TRBV27 | CASSFGGRTYEQYF
TRBD1 | TRBV10-3 | CAIEQGVDTEAFF
. | TRBV14 | CASSQGINQPQHF
. | TRBV10-3 | CAIKGAGTYEQYF
TRBD1 | TRBV29-1 | CSVTIDRGVTLYEQYF
TRBD1 | TRBV6-4 | CASRVRRDRNYGYTF
TRBD2 | TRBV10-2 | CASSHGTSGGNEQFF
. | TRBV7-3 | CASSFGSSYEQYF
. | TRBV2 | CATRSTGLFNNEQFF
. | TRBV4-1 | CASSQELFGGELFF
. | TRBV10-3 | CATLNSQETQYF
TRBD1 | TRBV19 | CASTLGTGANYGYTF
TRBD2 | TRBV19 | CASSIDMSGSAYEQYF
TRBD1 | TRBV13 | CASSLRGRDRRYGYTF
. | TRBV19 | CASRMSGRGTEAFF
TRBD2 | TRBV28 | CASSFGGSPPDTQYF
. | TRBV20-1 | CSALIGSGYTF
. | TRBV13 | CASNRRQETQYF
. | TRBV2 | CASSVSIQGSYGYTF